This is a list of T cell receptor beta chains from one sample in a study of OX40 agonist ivuxolimab in advanced cancers. Assay used: immunoSEQ multiplex PCR; TCRdb lists only in-frame clones, some missing. The data hold tens of thousands of clones, with 89% observed a single time. The material was CD4+ or CD8+ T cells sorted from blood, obtained in a trial of the OX40 agonist ivuxolimab. These receptor sequences come from an adult with an advanced solid tumor such as melanoma, head and neck, liver or kidney cancer. Each CDR3 is given with its conserved first and last residue.

V	CDR3
TRBV18	CASSPTSGSYEQYF
TRBV11-3	CASSPRTGENTIYF
TRBV7-8	CASSLGSYNEQFF
TRBV4-1	CASSQDRGTDYGYTF
TRBV6-5	CVSTLGRGREGKLFF
TRBV7-3	CASSSVAGIQETQYF
TRBV6-5	CASSINTAEETQYF
TRBV28	CASRDRSVGYGYTF
TRBV6-1	CASSEIGRQETQYF
TRBV19	CASSIQGTGGTNEKLFF
TRBV14	CASSQGQPSGRETQYF
TRBV5-1	CASSLDSGWVASEQYF
TRBV18	CASSLGGGSYEQYF
TRBV6-5	CASSYSFGAGNTEAFF
TRBV7-2	CASSLDPTYEQYF
TRBV30	CAWSNPGTGEYEQYF
TRBV6-5	CASSYSSDGGNQPQHF
TRBV7-2	CASSLGFGTATYEQYF
TRBV2	CASTLTGVNGYTF
TRBV10-1	CASSESGRAFEQYF
TRBV11-3	CASSLRGGTNQPQHF
TRBV20-1	CSPGLGYGYTF
TRBV18	CASSPRAGNSHEQYF
TRBV7-3	CASSLIPGSQETQYF
TRBV15	CATSQGLAQQYNEQFF
TRBV4-2	CASSKDRTYGYTF
TRBV29-1	CSVEATQGYEQYF